The 30 T cell receptor beta chains reported below all come from one sample, sequenced in a study of spatial heterogeneity in lung cancer. The time point: sample taken at primary tumor resection. Sequencing was performed on whole RNA extracted from tumor and nontumor lung tissue, or from frozen PBMC, and the material was left unsorted. Via MiXCR, TCRdb re-called the 5' RACE reads, giving one row per CDR3 protein. The data show about 82,000 distinct CDR3 sequences, over 10% seen once. The source was PBMCs, collected at surgery. These receptors all stem from a male donor with early-stage non-small cell lung cancer.

The chain couples TRBV11-2 to TRBJ2-7; D might be TRBD2 (5 bases). This CDR3 comprises 12 residues. Germline CDR1 and CDR2: SGHAT and FQNNGV. The germline V and J ends were trimmed by 5 bases and 5 bases, with 10 bases remaining between them. DNA of the CDR3: TGTGCCAGCAGCCCAGGACTGGACGAGCAGTACTTC. Protein: CASSPGLDEQYF.

The chain joins TRBV15 to TRBJ1-4; D remains ambiguous. Germline loops: CDR1 LNHNV, CDR2 YYDKDF (reference sequence). V lost 5 bases, J lost 8 bases, and 21 bases lay in between. The CDR3 is 16 amino acids. The CDR3 DNA is TGTGCCACCAGCGGAATTTCCGGGAAAGAGAACGAAAAACTGTTTTTT. Translating it yields CATSGISGKENEKLFF.

This clonotype appeared a few times. The chain carries TRBV5-1 and TRBJ2-7, with 7 nucleotides matching TRBD1. The CDR3 contains 14 residues. V lost 1 base to trimming and J lost 4 bases; unmatched junction nucleotides: 5. Per germline, CDR1 SGHRS and CDR2 YFSETQ. The CDR3 DNA reads TGCGCCAGCAGCTTGAGGGGGCATCAATACGAGCAGTACTTC. Its protein product is CASSLRGHQYEQYF.

V is TRBV5-4 and J is TRBJ1-1, with unresolved D. The V end lost 3 bases, the J end lost 0 bases, and 15 bases lay between the germline ends. Germline V gene sequence: CDR1 SGHNT, CDR2 YYREEE (reference sequence). The CDR3 extends over 16 amino acids. The CDR3 nucleotides are TGTGCCAGCAGCTCTCCATCCAGGAAAGTGAACACTGAAGCTTTCTTT. It yields the protein CASSSPSRKVNTEAFF.

The chain recombines TRBV20-1 with TRBJ2-3, with D possibly matching TRBD2 (5 bases). The V end was cut by 3 bases, the J end by 4 bases, with 11 bases between. Germline V gives CDR1 DFQATT, CDR2 SNEGSKA (reference sequence). CDR3 length: 13 amino acids. This CDR3 reads CSASRDSADTQYF. The CDR3 DNA reads TGCAGTGCTAGCCGGGATAGCGCAGATACGCAGTATTTT.

This clonotype was seen repeatedly, ten times or more. This chain links TRBV27 with TRBJ2-2; weak D call: TRBD1 (6 bases). The CDR3 is 14 residues long. The germline V gene has CDR1 MNHEY and CDR2 SMNVEV (reference sequence). V lost 2 bases, J lost 5 bases, and 9 bases lay in between. CDR3 in amino acids: CASSLLQGTGELFF. The CDR3 nucleotides read TGTGCCAGCAGTTTACTACAGGGAACCGGGGAGCTGTTTTTT.

This clonotype appeared a few times. V gene TRBV19 combines with J gene TRBJ1-1; D not certain. V was cut by 1 base and J by 1 base, with 7 bases left in between. Germline-derived CDR1 and CDR2 are LNHDA and SQIVND (reference sequence). The CDR3 length is 14 residues. Written as DNA, the CDR3 is TGTGCCAGTAGTATAGGTCACAGGAACACTGAAGCTTTCTTT. Its protein product is CASSIGHRNTEAFF. Drawing the rest from reference TRBV19 and TRBJ1-1, the complete variable domain is DGGITQSPKYLFRKEGQNVTLSCEQNLNHDAMYWYRQDPGQGLRLIYYSQIVNDFQKGDIAEGYSVSREKKESFPLTVTSAQKNPTAFYLCASSIGHRNTEAFFGQGTRLTVV.

Many counts were recorded for this clonotype. This rearrangement joins TRBV19 to TRBJ2-5; D possibly matches TRBD1 or TRBD2 (5 bases each). CDR1 and CDR2 from the germline V gene are LNHDA and SQIVND (reference sequence). The V end lost 7 bases, the J end lost 4 bases, and 16 bases lay between the germline ends. The CDR3 has 14 amino acids. CDR3 region: CASNPGPRRETQYF. The DNA of the CDR3 is TGTGCCAGTAATCCGGGACCCCGAAGAGAGACCCAGTACTTC.

This clonotype was observed a few times. The rearrangement uses TRBV5-1 and TRBJ2-2; D uncertain. The CDR3 is 15 residues long. Trimming removed 4 bases at V and 3 bases at J, with 13 bases between. Germline V gene data show CDR1 as SGHRS and CDR2 as YFSETQ. The CDR3 spells CASSRASDYTGELFF. The CDR3 DNA sequence: TGCGCCAGCAGCCGCGCTTCCGACTACACCGGGGAGCTGTTTTTT.

This clonotype has just a few counts. The genes are TRBV12-5 and TRBJ2-7; D gene ambiguous. The V end was cut by 3 bases, the J end by 3 bases, with 9 bases between. The CDR3 runs 13 residues. Germline CDR1 is LGHNT and CDR2 is FRNRAP. The CDR3 DNA reads TGTGCTAGTGGTTTTGGGGATTACTACGAGCAGTACTTC. As protein: CASGFGDYYEQYF. Complete variable domain (other parts from reference TRBV12-5 and TRBJ2-7): DARVTQTPRHKVTEMGQEVTMRCQPILGHNTVFWYRQTMMQGLELLAYFRNRAPLDDSGMPKDRFSAEMPDATLATLKIQPSEPRDSAVYFCASGFGDYYEQYFGPGTRLTVT.

This chain uses TRBV6-1 with TRBJ1-1, with 7 positions matching TRBD1. J was trimmed by 4 bases and V by 5 bases; bases with no gene match: 7. Germline V gives CDR1 MNHNS, CDR2 SASEGT. This CDR3 has 14 residues. The CDR3 DNA sequence: TGTGCCAGCAGTATAGGACAGGTTTCCACTGAAGCTTTCTTT. Its translation is CASSIGQVSTEAFF.

The rearrangement links TRBV6-2 or TRBV6-3 to TRBJ2-4, with a weak D call TRBD2 (5 bases). The CDR3 runs 15 residues. The V gene lost 7 bases and the J gene lost 3 bases, with 16 bases spanning the gap. The V gene's germline CDR1 is MNHEY and CDR2 SVGEGT. The CDR3 region has the DNA TGTGCCAGCATCGGGGAAGGGTATGACAAAAACATTCAGTACTTC. The encoded protein is CASIGEGYDKNIQYF.

This sequence joins TRBV6-6 and TRBJ1-3; D is perhaps TRBD1 (5 bases). This CDR3 spans 17 amino acids. Trimming removed 0 bases from V and 0 bases from J, with 12 bases in between. Germline V gene sequence: CDR1 MNHNY, CDR2 SVGAGI (reference sequence). This chain's CDR3 is CASSYSSGQHSGNTIYF. The DNA for the CDR3 is TGTGCCAGCAGTTACTCGTCAGGGCAGCACTCTGGAAACACCATATATTTT.

This chain connects TRBV12-3 or TRBV12-4 to TRBJ2-1; 12 bases map to TRBD1. CDR3 length: 16 amino acids. J lost 2 bases, V lost 6 bases, and 5 bases had no gene match. The CDR3 coding sequence is TGTGCCAGCAGCGAGGGACAGGGGGCCCCCTACAATGAGCAGTTCTTC. It is translated as CASSEGQGAPYNEQFF.

This clonotype was recorded a few times. V is TRBV5-1 and J is TRBJ2-3; unclear D gene. V was trimmed by 4 bases and J by 0 bases, leaving 18 bases between them. The CDR3 is made up of 17 amino acids. The germline V gene encodes CDR1 SGHRS and CDR2 YFSETQ. As DNA, the CDR3 is TGCGCCAGCAGCCGTTTTGGCAGCACTGAAAGCACAGATACGCAGTATTTT. Translated: CASSRFGSTESTDTQYF. The full variable domain, completed using reference TRBV5-1 and TRBJ2-3, is KAGVTQTPRYLIKTRGQQVTLSCSPISGHRSVSWYQQTPGQGLQFLFEYFSETQRNKGNFPGRFSGRQFSNSRSEMNVSTLELGDSALYLCASSRFGSTESTDTQYFGPGTRLTVL.

This clonotype was picked up a small number of times. The V call is TRBV7-9, the J call TRBJ2-7; TRBD2 might be the D (5 bases). The CDR3 totals 12 residues. The V gene's germline CDR1 is SEHNR and CDR2 FQNEAQ (reference sequence). The V gene lost 2 bases and the J gene lost 6 bases, with 8 bases spanning the gap. The CDR3 DNA reads as TGTGCCAGCAGCTTACGCGGGCGCGAGCAGTACTTC. Translation: CASSLRGREQYF.

This clonotype was seen more than once but under ten times. The chain couples TRBV19 to TRBJ2-1, with D possibly being TRBD2 (6 bases). Germline loops: CDR1 LNHDA, CDR2 SQIVND (reference sequence). V lost 2 bases to trimming and J lost 4 bases, with 9 bases between them. This CDR3 has 14 amino acids. DNA for the CDR3: TGTGCCAGTAGTATAACGGGAGCTTACAATGAGCAGTTCTTC. This sequence encodes CASSITGAYNEQFF.

This clonotype was picked up many times. The rearrangement links TRBV5-1 to TRBJ1-2, with 8 nucleotides matching TRBD1. Germline CDR1 reads SGHRS; CDR2 reads YFSETQ. With 8 bases clipped from V and 6 bases from J, the junction kept 3 bases outside the gene matches. This CDR3 spans 11 amino acids. CDR3: CASSQGDGYTF. The CDR3 nucleotides are TGCGCCAGTTCACAGGGGGATGGCTACACCTTC.

The chain employs TRBV30 and TRBJ2-1; 8 bases align to TRBD2. In germline, CDR1 is GTSNPN, CDR2 SVGIG (reference sequence). V trimming: 4 bases; J trimming: 9 bases; junction bases outside the gene matches: 14. The CDR3 loop spans 15 amino acids. CDR3 protein: CAWTPGFGGGREQFF. CDR3 coding DNA: TGTGCCTGGACCCCAGGCTTCGGGGGGGGCCGTGAGCAGTTCTTC.

This clonotype was seen more than once but under ten times. The chain employs TRBV19 and TRBJ1-2; D is ambiguous. This CDR3 has 14 amino acids. Looked up from germline, CDR1 is LNHDA and CDR2 is SQIVND (reference sequence). Trimming shortened V by 4 bases and J by 0 bases, and 9 bases separated the two germline ends. CDR3 amino acids: CASSKTTPNYGYTF. The CDR3 DNA is TGTGCCAGTAGTAAAACAACTCCTAACTATGGCTACACCTTC.

V gene TRBV29-1 combines with J gene TRBJ1-2; 9 nucleotides agree with TRBD1. Germline V lookup: CDR1 SQVTM, CDR2 ANQGSEA. The CDR3 spans 14 residues. The J segment lost 7 bases and the V segment lost 5 bases, leaving 11 bases of the junction unmatched. The CDR3 sequence: CSVPLQGATGGYTF. CDR3 DNA sequence: TGCAGCGTTCCCCTACAGGGGGCGACTGGTGGCTACACCTTC.

This clonotype was seen only a few times. This chain's CDR3 is CASSSTRTDTQYF. The DNA of the CDR3 is TGTGCCAGCAGTTCGACCCGCACAGATACGCAGTATTTT. The chain is built from TRBV7-7 and TRBJ2-3; unclear D gene. The V and J ends lost 6 bases and 1 base respectively, with 8 bases between them. The CDR3 loop spans 13 amino acids. The germline gives CDR1 SSHAT, CDR2 FNYEAQ (reference sequence). The whole variable domain, filled in from reference TRBV7-7 and TRBJ2-3, reads GAGVSQSPRYKVTKRGQDVTLRCDPISSHATLYWYQQALGQGPEFLTYFNYEAQPDKSGLPSDRFSAERPEGSISTLTIQRTEQRDSAMYRCASSSTRTDTQYFGPGTRLTVL.

The J gene is TRBJ1-1, the V gene TRBV5-1; 7 nucleotides align to TRBD1. The CDR3 is 20 amino acids. In germline, CDR1 is SGHRS, CDR2 YFSETQ. V dropped 0 bases and J dropped 0; count of bases not matched to a gene: 17. The DNA for the CDR3 is TGCGCCAGCAGCTTGGAGGGGGCCGACAGGGATGACCGGGTGAACACTGAAGCTTTCTTT. It codes for CASSLEGADRDDRVNTEAFF.

This clonotype was counted only a few times. This chain joins TRBV10-3 and TRBJ2-7; D possibly corresponds to TRBD2 (5 bases). Germline CDR1 ENHRY, CDR2 SYGVKD. V dropped 2 bases and J dropped 2 bases, with 13 bases sitting between them. The CDR3 is 15 residues long. The CDR3 loop reads CAISEKSSTAYEQYF. The DNA of the CDR3 is TGTGCCATCAGTGAGAAGTCTAGCACCGCCTACGAGCAGTACTTC.

This clonotype was detected ten times or more. The V gene is TRBV6-6, the J gene TRBJ2-7; 7 nucleotides match TRBD1. With V trimmed by 2 bases and J by 7 bases, 5 bases remained unmatched. This CDR3 is built from 13 residues. The germline CDR1 and CDR2 sequences are MNHNY and SVGAGI (reference sequence). The chain's CDR3 is CASSYEGAGEQYF. CDR3 DNA sequence: TGTGCCAGCAGTTACGAGGGGGCAGGAGAGCAGTACTTC.

Only a few counts were recorded for this clonotype. The V and J genes are TRBV10-3 and TRBJ1-6, with D perhaps matching TRBD1 (6 bases). This CDR3 is 13 amino acids long. V lost 11 bases to trimming and J lost 5 bases, with 13 bases between them. CDR1 is ENHRY and CDR2 is SYGVKD in the germline V gene. CDR3 in amino acids: CAAQTGNNSPLHF. Here the CDR3 DNA reads TGTGCCGCCCAGACAGGCAATAATTCACCCCTCCACTTT.

The V and J genes are TRBV14 and TRBJ2-1; 8 nucleotides line up with TRBD2. Germline V lookup: CDR1 SGHDN, CDR2 FVKESK. The trim removed 0 bases at V and 4 bases at J, leaving 5 bases unmatched. The CDR3 runs to 16 residues. The CDR3 protein is CASSQDLTSGYNEQFF. DNA of the CDR3: TGTGCCAGCAGCCAAGATCTCACTAGCGGTTACAATGAGCAGTTCTTC. The variable domain in full, with the rest retrieved from reference TRBV14 and TRBJ2-1, is EAGVTQFPSHSVIEKGQTVTLRCDPISGHDNLYWYRRVMGKEIKFLLHFVKESKQDESGMPNNRFLAERTGGTYSTLKVQPAELEDSGVYFCASSQDLTSGYNEQFFGPGTRLTVL.

Ten or more counts support this clonotype. V and J are TRBV28 and TRBJ1-2, with D perhaps TRBD1 (6 bases). Germline CDR1 is MDHEN and CDR2 is SYDVKM. The germline V and J ends were trimmed by 4 bases and 2 bases, with 11 bases remaining between them. The CDR3 is 14 residues long. CDR3 in amino acids: CASSYPGENYGYTF. The CDR3 DNA follows: TGTGCCAGCAGTTATCCAGGGGAAAACTATGGCTACACCTTC.

The table lists this clonotype with many counts. The chain is built from TRBV7-8 and TRBJ1-4; D unclear. From germline, CDR1 is SGHVS and CDR2 FQNEAQ. The CDR3 consists of 13 residues. V lost 1 base and J lost 8, with 8 bases in between. The CDR3 bases are TGTGCCAGCAGCTTAGGGATCGGGGAAAAACTGTTTTTT. As protein: CASSLGIGEKLFF.

In DNA, the CDR3 is TGCGCCAGCAGTGCGGGACAGAATCAGCCCCAGCATTTT. Translated, it gives CASSAGQNQPQHF. The chain links TRBV10-2 to TRBJ1-5; 7 positions agree with TRBD1. Germline values: CDR1 WSHSY, CDR2 SAAADI. The trim removed 4 bases at V and 4 bases at J, leaving 1 base unmatched. The CDR3 length is 13 residues.